The 9 T cell receptor beta chains given below trace back to one sample, sequenced in a study of CD8 T cells in Susac syndrome. Random hexamers were used to reverse transcribe roughly 0.5 to 1 ug of RNA. TCRdb independently ran MiXCR on the immunoSEQ multiplex PCR reads; one entry per CDR3 protein. The sample lists approximately 150,000 distinct CDR3 sequences, around 94% occurring once. Sequenced sample: CD4+ T cells from PBMCs. Receptor source: a human donor with multiple sclerosis.

This chain links TRBV2 with TRBJ2-2; TRBD2 agrees at 10 bases. V lost 6 bases, J lost 5 bases, and 3 bases stayed unmatched. The CDR3 is 14 amino acids. CDR1 and CDR2 (germline): SNHLY, FYNNEI. The DNA for the CDR3 is TGTGCCAGCAGGCTAGCGGGAGAGACCGGGGAGCTGTTTTTT. This gives the protein CASRLAGETGELFF. The full variable domain, rest sourced from reference TRBV2 and TRBJ2-2, is EPEVTQTPSHQVTQMGQEVILRCVPISNHLYFYWYRQILGQKVEFLVSFYNNEISEKSEIFDDQFSVERPDGSNFTLKIRSTKLEDSAMYFCASRLAGETGELFFGEGSRLTVL.

CDR3 nucleotides: TGTGCCAGCAGCGTTCCTCGAGGCGGGAGGGCCAACACCGGGGAGCTGTTTTTT. Its translation: CASSVPRGGRANTGELFF. The chain combines TRBV9 with TRBJ2-2; 9 nucleotides match TRBD2. The V and J ends lost 2 bases and 2 bases, in that order; junction bases with no gene match: 10. Germline CDR1 is SGDLS and CDR2 is YYNGEE. This CDR3 is built from 18 residues.

This chain connects TRBV19 to TRBJ1-2; D gene uncertain. Between the trimmed V and J ends, which lost 8 bases and 8 bases, there was a span of 12 bases. This CDR3 region has 11 residues. Per germline, CDR1 LNHDA and CDR2 SQIVND (reference sequence). CDR3 coding DNA: TGTGCCAGTTCCGCCACGGTGGGCTACACCTTC. Translating it yields CASSATVGYTF.

The chain links TRBV5-4 to TRBJ2-1, with D maybe TRBD2 (6 bases). Trimming removed 4 bases at V and 4 bases at J, with 15 bases between. The CDR3 is 15 amino acids. Germline lookup yields CDR1 SGHNT and CDR2 YYREEE (reference sequence). The CDR3 DNA reads TGTGCCAGCAGCCCTGATAGCGGAACTTACAATGAGCAGTTCTTC. Translating gives CASSPDSGTYNEQFF.

The table lists this clonotype with a few counts. The chain couples TRBV18 to TRBJ2-6; D may be TRBD2 (6 bases). The CDR3 spans 15 residues. Germline V gene data show CDR1 as KGHSH and CDR2 as LQKENI. V was clipped by 6 bases and J by 2 bases, with 11 bases between them. The CDR3 region has the DNA TGTGCCAGCTCGTTATCGGGGGCTGGGGCCAACGTCCTGACTTTC. Translation: CASSLSGAGANVLTF.

The CDR3 loop reads CASSLTSGRRQVIQYF. The CDR3 DNA sequence: TGTGCCAGCAGTCTGACTAGCGGGAGGAGACAGGTCATTCAGTACTTC. The V gene is TRBV28, the J gene TRBJ2-4; 13 bases align to TRBD2. V trimming: 5 bases; J trimming: 9 bases; junction bases outside the gene matches: 10. CDR3 size: 16 residues. In germline, CDR1 is MDHEN, CDR2 SYDVKM.

The chain couples TRBV28 to TRBJ2-3, with 8 bases aligning to TRBD2. The CDR3 covers 14 residues. Unmatched junction bases numbered 4, after V lost 6 bases and J lost 2 bases. Per germline, CDR1 MDHEN and CDR2 SYDVKM. The CDR3 reads CASRTSEITDTQYF. CDR3 bases: TGTGCCAGCAGGACTAGCGAGATCACAGATACGCAGTATTTT.

The V call is TRBV5-1, the J call TRBJ1-1; D is uncertain. Germline CDR1 and CDR2: SGHRS and YFSETQ. Trimming left V 5 bases short and J 4 bases short, with 12 bases between. The CDR3 loop spans 13 amino acids. CDR3 nucleotides: TGCGCCAGCAGATCCGACATTTCCACTGAAGCTTTCTTT. It yields the protein CASRSDISTEAFF.

The gene calls are TRBV5-8 and TRBJ2-7; TRBD1 matches at 9 bases. After removal of 2 bases from V and 6 bases from J, the junction contained 15 bases not matched to a gene. The CDR3 has 17 amino acids. Looked up from germline, CDR1 is SGHTS and CDR2 is YDEGEE. The CDR3 spells CASSFVQGARFVREQYF. CDR3 coding DNA: TGTGCCAGCAGCTTCGTACAGGGGGCGCGATTCGTTCGCGAGCAGTACTTC.